The text below deals with one T cell receptor beta chain. This sample was included in a study of CD8 T cells in Susac syndrome. Trimming left V 6 bases short and J 15 bases short, with 27 bases between. CDR3 length: 15 residues. CDR1 MNHEY and CDR2 SVGAGI come from the germline V gene. RNA in amounts of about 0.5 to 1 ug was reverse transcribed with random hexamers. TCRdb ran MiXCR on the immunoSEQ multiplex PCR reads and lists one entry per CDR3 protein. The sample lists fewer than 350,000 distinct CDR3 sequences, around 89% seen once, with roughly 0.17% in the top ten. Sequencing was performed on CD8+ T cells from PBMCs. The chain employs TRBV6-5 and TRBJ2-1; weak D call: TRBD2 (5 bases). The receptor comes from a human donor with multiple sclerosis. The CDR3 coding sequence is TGTGCCAGCAGAACAGCGCTTTCCCACCCCGGGGTCGGGTTCTTC. It is translated as CASRTALSHPGVGFF.